Listed below are T cell receptor beta chains from one sample, sequenced in a study of radiotherapy plus CTLA-4 blockade in lung cancer. The data were produced by immunoSEQ multiplex PCR, yet TCRdb's version contains in-frame clones alone and is incomplete. The table lists some 23,000 clones, approximately 70% of them singletons, with 3.6% in the top ten. The sample in question was peripheral blood, obtained from a patient treated with radiotherapy plus ipilimumab. Receptors originate from a human donor with non-small cell lung cancer who had stable disease on radiotherapy plus ipilimumab. CDR3s leave out the opening cysteine and the closing phenylalanine or tryptophan. A D gene is named only where the DNA matches it firmly. Some rows mark clone size as missing; the rest say once, few, many or name a class of expanded clone.

clone size: NA; V gene: TRBV6-6; D gene: NA; CDR3 protein: ASKSKGVYNEQF
clone size: NA; V gene: TRBV28; D gene: NA; CDR3 protein: ASSLFRGGEAF
clone size: few; V gene: TRBV30; D gene: NA; CDR3 protein: AWRTGTEAF
clone size: once; V gene: TRBV5-1; D gene: TRBD2; CDR3 protein: ASSRTSGNYEQY
clone size: NA; V gene: TRBV2; D gene: NA; CDR3 protein: ASSTGQGGGLDEQF
clone size: NA; V gene: TRBV5-4; D gene: TRBD2; CDR3 protein: ASSPTSGSQETQY
clone size: NA; V gene: TRBV6-4; D gene: NA; CDR3 protein: ASSESNTGELF
clone size: NA; V gene: TRBV27; D gene: NA; CDR3 protein: ATADPFISYEQY
clone size: NA; V gene: TRBV15; D gene: NA; CDR3 protein: ATSRGRGWGEDGNTIY
clone size: NA; V gene: TRBV19; D gene: NA; CDR3 protein: ASSGWRQETQY
clone size: NA; V gene: TRBV28; D gene: NA; CDR3 protein: ASSLWGNYGYT
clone size: NA; V gene: TRBV19; D gene: TRBD1; CDR3 protein: ASRRVDRSEGAGNQPQH
clone size: NA; V gene: TRBV7-2; D gene: TRBD2; CDR3 protein: ASSPSGRRETQY
clone size: NA; V gene: TRBV5-5; D gene: TRBD1; CDR3 protein: ASSLQGVGHGYT
clone size: NA; V gene: TRBV25-1; D gene: TRBD1; CDR3 protein: ASRWDRERETQY
clone size: few; V gene: TRBV27; D gene: NA; CDR3 protein: ASSLSWGGGYT
clone size: NA; V gene: TRBV11-2; D gene: NA; CDR3 protein: ASSLRPQGLDNEQF
clone size: few; V gene: TRBV7-8; D gene: NA; CDR3 protein: ASSLDSRPPLSNQPQH
clone size: few; V gene: TRBV20-1; D gene: NA; CDR3 protein: SAGRSKELF
clone size: NA; V gene: TRBV7-2; D gene: NA; CDR3 protein: ASSPDTGELF
clone size: NA; V gene: TRBV6-1; D gene: TRBD1; CDR3 protein: ASSEAWGQREQY
clone size: few; V gene: TRBV7-9; D gene: NA; CDR3 protein: ASSLVGRQAF
clone size: NA; V gene: TRBV5-8; D gene: NA; CDR3 protein: ASRLLVTYEQY
clone size: few; V gene: TRBV27; D gene: NA; CDR3 protein: ASSRVGGPTDTQY